These T cell receptor beta chains were read from a single sample in a study of regulatory T cells in long-lasting Graves disease. TCRdb used MiXCR to reprocess the multiplex PCR reads, holding one entry per CDR3 protein. The table includes approximately 440,000 distinct CDR3 sequences, about a sixth detected once. This sample also belongs to another study, concerning T cells in Graves' hyperthyroidism and ophthalmopathy.

The input for sequencing was peripheral blood mononuclear cells (PBMCs), taken at new diagnosis, from a patient treated with antithyroid drugs. Every receptor here comes from a man between 35 and 55 years old with Graves disease. CDR3s include the opening cysteine and the closing phenylalanine or tryptophan. A D gene is named only where the DNA matches it firmly. Expanded clones get a size class; other rows say once, few or many, or leave the size out.

V gene,J gene,clone size,D gene,CDR3 protein,CDR3 DNA
TRBV12-3/TRBV12-4,TRBJ2-2,many,NA,CASSLVGAEGELFF,TGTGCCAGCAGTTTAGTGGGGGCTGAAGGGGAGCTGTTTTTT
TRBV5-1,TRBJ2-2,few,TRBD1,CASSLEGAHGELFF,TGCGCCAGCAGCTTGGAGGGGGCTCACGGGGAGCTGTTTTTT
TRBV28,TRBJ2-7,NA,TRBD1,CASSFRTGYKVEQYF,TGTGCCAGCAGTTTCCGGACAGGGTATAAGGTCGAGCAGTACTTC
TRBV20-1,TRBJ2-7,many,NA,CSAGRGSSSYEQYF,TGCAGTGCCGGACGAGGGTCGAGCTCCTACGAGCAGTACTTC
TRBV5-1,TRBJ2-2,NA,NA,CASSWGIATGELFF,TGCGCCAGCAGCTGGGGGATAGCCACCGGGGAGCTGTTTTTT
TRBV2,TRBJ2-1,many,TRBD2,CASSAEGTSGSVYNEQFF,TGTGCCAGCAGTGCAGAGGGGACTAGCGGGAGTGTCTACAATGAGCAGTTCTTC
TRBV12-3/TRBV12-4,TRBJ2-1,NA,TRBD2,CASSFIAGVPNEQFF,TGTGCCAGCAGTTTCATAGCGGGAGTCCCCAATGAGCAGTTCTTC
TRBV5-5,TRBJ1-1,NA,NA,CASSLEPWAEAFF,TGTGCCAGCAGCTTGGAACCATGGGCTGAAGCTTTCTTT
TRBV15,TRBJ2-5,many,NA,CATSTGLETQYF,TGTGCCACATCCACAGGGTTGGAGACCCAGTACTTC
TRBV29-1,TRBJ2-1,many,TRBD2,CSVSFEVSGRAREQFF,TGCAGCGTTAGTTTTGAGGTTAGCGGGAGGGCTCGTGAGCAGTTCTTC
TRBV20-1,TRBJ2-1,many,NA,CSAKHRGNEQFF,TGCAGTGCTAAACATAGGGGCAATGAGCAGTTCTTC
TRBV3-1,TRBJ2-6,many,NA,CASSQEPGSGANVLTF,TGTGCCAGCAGCCAAGAGCCAGGGTCAGGGGCCAACGTCCTGACTTTC
TRBV11-2,TRBJ2-7,many,TRBD2,CASSPRASGESLYEQYF,TGTGCCAGCAGCCCCCGGGCTAGCGGGGAGAGTCTCTACGAGCAGTACTTC
TRBV20-1,TRBJ1-2,NA,NA,CSARNTGNIYGYTF,TGCAGTGCTAGGAATACAGGGAATATCTATGGCTACACCTTC